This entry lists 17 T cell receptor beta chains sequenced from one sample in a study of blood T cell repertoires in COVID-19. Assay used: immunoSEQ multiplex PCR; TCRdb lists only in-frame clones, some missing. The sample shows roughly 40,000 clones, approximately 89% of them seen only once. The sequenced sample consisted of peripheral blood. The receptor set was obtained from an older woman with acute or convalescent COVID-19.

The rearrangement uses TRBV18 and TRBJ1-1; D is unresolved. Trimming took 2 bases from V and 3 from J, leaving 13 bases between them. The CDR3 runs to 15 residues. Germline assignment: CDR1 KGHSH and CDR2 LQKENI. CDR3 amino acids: CASSPVKGGYTEAFF. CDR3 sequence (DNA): TGTGCCAGCTCACCAGTTAAGGGAGGGTACACTGAAGCTTTCTTT.

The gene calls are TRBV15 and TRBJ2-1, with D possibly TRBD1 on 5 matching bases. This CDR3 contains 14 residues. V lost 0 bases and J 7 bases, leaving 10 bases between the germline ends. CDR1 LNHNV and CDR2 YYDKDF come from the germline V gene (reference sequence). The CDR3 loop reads CATSRDRVGNEQFF. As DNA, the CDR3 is TGTGCCACCAGCAGAGACAGGGTCGGTAATGAGCAGTTCTTC.

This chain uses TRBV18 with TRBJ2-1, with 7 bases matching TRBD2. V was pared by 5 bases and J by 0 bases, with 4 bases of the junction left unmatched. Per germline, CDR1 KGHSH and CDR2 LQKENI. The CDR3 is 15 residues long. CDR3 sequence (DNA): TGTGCCAGCTCATCAAGCGGGGTCTCCTACAATGAGCAGTTCTTC. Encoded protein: CASSSSGVSYNEQFF.

CDR3 in amino acids: CASRETSSYEQYV. CDR3 in DNA: TGTGCCAGCAGGGAGACTAGCTCCTACGAGCAGTACGTC. The chain employs TRBV6-5 and TRBJ2-7; tentatively, D is TRBD2 (6 bases). There are 13 residues in the CDR3. The ends were cut back, 6 bases at V and 0 bases at J, with 9 bases in the middle. CDR1 and CDR2 (germline): MNHEY, SVGAGI.

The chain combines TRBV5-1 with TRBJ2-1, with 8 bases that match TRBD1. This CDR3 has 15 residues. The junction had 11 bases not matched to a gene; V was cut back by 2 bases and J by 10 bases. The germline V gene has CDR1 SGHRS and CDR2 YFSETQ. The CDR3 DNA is TGCGCCAGCAGCTTTGAGGGGCAGGGGGCCCGGGAGCAGTTCTTC. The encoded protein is CASSFEGQGAREQFF.

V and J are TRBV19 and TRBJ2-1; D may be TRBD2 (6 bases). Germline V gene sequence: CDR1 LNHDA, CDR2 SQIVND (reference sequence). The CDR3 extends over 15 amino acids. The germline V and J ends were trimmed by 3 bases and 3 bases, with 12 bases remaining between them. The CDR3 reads CASSMMGGLYNEQFF. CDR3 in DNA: TGTGCCAGTAGTATGATGGGGGGACTCTACAATGAGCAGTTCTTC.

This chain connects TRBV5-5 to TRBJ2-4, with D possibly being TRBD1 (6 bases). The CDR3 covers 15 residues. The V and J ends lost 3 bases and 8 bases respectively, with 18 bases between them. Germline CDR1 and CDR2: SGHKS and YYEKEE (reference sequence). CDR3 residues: CASSSFQGNLDIQYF. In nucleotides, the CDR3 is TGTGCCAGCAGCTCTTTTCAGGGGAATTTGGACATTCAGTACTTC. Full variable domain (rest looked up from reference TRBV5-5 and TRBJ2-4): DAGVTQSPTHLIKTRGQQVTLRCSPISGHKSVSWYQQVLGQGPQFIFQYYEKEERGRGNFPDRFSARQFPNYSSELNVNALLLGDSALYLCASSSFQGNLDIQYFGAGTRLSVL.

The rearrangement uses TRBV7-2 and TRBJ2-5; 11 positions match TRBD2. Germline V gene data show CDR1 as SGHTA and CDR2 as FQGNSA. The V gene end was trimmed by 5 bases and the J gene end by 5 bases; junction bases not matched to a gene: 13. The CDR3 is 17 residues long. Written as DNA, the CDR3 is TGTGCCAGCAGCCCCGGTAGCGGGGGGGCATCTCAGGAGACCCAGTACTTC. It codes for CASSPGSGGASQETQYF. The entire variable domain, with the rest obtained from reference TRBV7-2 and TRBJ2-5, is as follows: GAGVSQSPSNKVTEKGKDVELRCDPISGHTALYWYRQSLGQGLEFLIYFQGNSAPDKSGLPSDRFSAERTGGSVSTLTIQRTQQEDSAVYLCASSPGSGGASQETQYFGPGTRLLVL.

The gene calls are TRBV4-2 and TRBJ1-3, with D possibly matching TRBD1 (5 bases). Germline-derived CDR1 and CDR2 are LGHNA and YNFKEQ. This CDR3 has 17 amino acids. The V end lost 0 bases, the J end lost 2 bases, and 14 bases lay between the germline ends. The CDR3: CASSQDLPRATGNTIYF. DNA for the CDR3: TGTGCCAGCAGCCAAGATTTACCCAGGGCTACTGGAAACACCATATATTTT.

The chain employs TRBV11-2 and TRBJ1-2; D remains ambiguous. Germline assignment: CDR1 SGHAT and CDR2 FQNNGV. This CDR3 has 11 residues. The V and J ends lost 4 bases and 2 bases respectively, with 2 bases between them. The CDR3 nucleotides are TGTGCCAGCAGCTCAAACTATGGCTACACCTTC. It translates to CASSSNYGYTF.

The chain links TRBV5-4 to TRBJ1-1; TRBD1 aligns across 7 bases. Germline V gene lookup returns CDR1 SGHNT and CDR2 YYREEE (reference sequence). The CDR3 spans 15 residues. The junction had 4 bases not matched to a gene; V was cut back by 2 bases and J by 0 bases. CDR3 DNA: TGTGCCAGCAGCTTTTCCGGGACAGTGAACACTGAAGCTTTCTTT. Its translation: CASSFSGTVNTEAFF. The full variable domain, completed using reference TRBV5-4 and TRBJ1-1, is ETGVTQSPTHLIKTRGQQVTLRCSSQSGHNTVSWYQQALGQGPQFIFQYYREEENGRGNFPPRFSGLQFPNYSSELNVNALELDDSALYLCASSFSGTVNTEAFFGQGTRLTVV.

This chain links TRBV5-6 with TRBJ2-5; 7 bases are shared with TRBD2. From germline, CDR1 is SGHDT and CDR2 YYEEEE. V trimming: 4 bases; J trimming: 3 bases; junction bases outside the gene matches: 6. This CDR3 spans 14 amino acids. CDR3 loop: CASSRIAGEETQYF. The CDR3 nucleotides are TGTGCCAGCAGCAGAATAGCGGGTGAAGAGACCCAGTACTTC.

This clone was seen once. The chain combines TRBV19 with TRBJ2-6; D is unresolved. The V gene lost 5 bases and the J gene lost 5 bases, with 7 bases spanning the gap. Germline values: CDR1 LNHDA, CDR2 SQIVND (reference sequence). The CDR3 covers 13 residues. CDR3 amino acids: CASSPNRANVLTF. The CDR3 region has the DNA TGTGCCAGTAGTCCTAATCGGGCCAACGTCCTGACTTTC.

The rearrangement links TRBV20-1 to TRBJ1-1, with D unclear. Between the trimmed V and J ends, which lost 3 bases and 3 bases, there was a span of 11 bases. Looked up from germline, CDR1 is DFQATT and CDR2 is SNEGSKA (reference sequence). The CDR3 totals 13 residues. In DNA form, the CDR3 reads TGCAGTGCTAGTTTTCGGGTGGACACTGAAGCTTTCTTT. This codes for CSASFRVDTEAFF.

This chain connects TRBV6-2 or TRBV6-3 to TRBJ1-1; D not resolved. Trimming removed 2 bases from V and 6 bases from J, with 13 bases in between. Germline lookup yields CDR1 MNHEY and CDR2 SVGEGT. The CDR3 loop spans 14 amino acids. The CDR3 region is CASSYVEVRAEAFF. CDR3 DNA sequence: TGTGCCAGCAGTTACGTGGAGGTTAGGGCTGAAGCTTTCTTT.

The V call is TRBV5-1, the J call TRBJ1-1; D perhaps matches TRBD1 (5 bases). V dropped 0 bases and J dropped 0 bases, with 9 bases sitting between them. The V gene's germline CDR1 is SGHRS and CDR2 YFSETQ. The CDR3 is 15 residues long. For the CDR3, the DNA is TGCGCCAGCAGCTTGGAGGCAGGGATGAACACTGAAGCTTTCTTT. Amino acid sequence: CASSLEAGMNTEAFF. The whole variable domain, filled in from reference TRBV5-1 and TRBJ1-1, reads KAGVTQTPRYLIKTRGQQVTLSCSPISGHRSVSWYQQTPGQGLQFLFEYFSETQRNKGNFPGRFSGRQFSNSRSEMNVSTLELGDSALYLCASSLEAGMNTEAFFGQGTRLTVV.

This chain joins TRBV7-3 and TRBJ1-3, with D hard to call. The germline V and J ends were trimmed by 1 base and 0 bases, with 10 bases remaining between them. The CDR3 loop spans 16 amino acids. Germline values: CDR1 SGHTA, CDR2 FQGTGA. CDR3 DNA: TGTGCCAGCAGCTTAATGGGCCCCAACTCTGGAAACACCATATATTTT. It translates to CASSLMGPNSGNTIYF.